These T cell receptor beta chains were read from a single sample in a study of T cells in Graves' hyperthyroidism and ophthalmopathy. Via MiXCR, TCRdb re-called the multiplex PCR reads, giving one row per CDR3 protein. Of about 300,000 distinct CDR3 sequences listed, around 13% were seen once; the top ten hold approximately 7.9%. Source material: blood. The receptors were gathered from a woman between 35 and 50 years old with Graves' hyperthyroidism. Both conserved end residues are part of each CDR3. Fields, in order: CDR3 DNA, CDR3 protein, V gene, J gene, clone size, D gene. The D gene is left open where the match is weak. Clone size, where shown, is once, few, many, or a class for clones that have expanded.

DNA: TGTGCCAGCAGTTTGGGGACAAACTTCTTTTCCTTTGAAGCTTTCTTT
CDR3: CASSLGTNFFSFEAFF
V: TRBV28
J: TRBJ1-1
size: many
D: .

DNA: TGTGCCAGCAGTTCCAGCATATCTGGAAACACCATATATTTT
CDR3: CASSSSISGNTIYF
V: TRBV28
J: TRBJ1-3
size: .
D: .

DNA: TGTGCCTGGATTGGCGGGAGTGGCTACGAGCAGTACTTC
CDR3: CAWIGGSGYEQYF
V: TRBV30
J: TRBJ2-7
size: many
D: TRBD2

DNA: TGTGCCAGCAGCTCGTCACGCGAGCAGTACTTC
CDR3: CASSSSREQYF
V: TRBV6-2/TRBV6-3
J: TRBJ2-7
size: .
D: .

DNA: TGTGCCAGCAGCTTATTGTCGAGACAAGACTACGAGCAGTACTTC
CDR3: CASSLLSRQDYEQYF
V: TRBV5-6
J: TRBJ2-7
size: many
D: .

DNA: TGCAGTGCTGTAGGAGGCACAGATACGCAGTATTTT
CDR3: CSAVGGTDTQYF
V: TRBV20-1
J: TRBJ2-3
size: .
D: .

DNA: TGTGCCATCAAAAAGAGCGGCACAGATACGCAGTATTTT
CDR3: CAIKKSGTDTQYF
V: TRBV10-3
J: TRBJ2-3
size: many
D: .

DNA: TGCAGTGCTAAGGGAGCGCCCGGGAGGGATACGCAGTATTTT
CDR3: CSAKGAPGRDTQYF
V: TRBV20-1
J: TRBJ2-3
size: many
D: TRBD2

DNA: TGTGCCAGCAGGAATACACGGGCGGGTGACCAAGAGACCCAGTACTTC
CDR3: CASRNTRAGDQETQYF
V: TRBV7-8
J: TRBJ2-5
size: many
D: .

DNA: TGTGCCAGTAATCCGCCCCAGGGACTGTGGGGACGGGACACTGAAGCTTTCTTT
CDR3: CASNPPQGLWGRDTEAFF
V: TRBV19
J: TRBJ1-1
size: few
D: .

DNA: TGTGCCAGCAGCTCCGGCGGATGGGACAGCGTTTCCTACGAGCAGTACTTC
CDR3: CASSSGGWDSVSYEQYF
V: TRBV13
J: TRBJ2-7
size: many
D: TRBD1

DNA: TGCAGCGCCAGCGTGGCGCAGGGAGATCAGCCCCAGCATTTT
CDR3: CSASVAQGDQPQHF
V: TRBV29-1
J: TRBJ1-5
size: many
D: .

DNA: TGTGCCAGCAGCGTCCGGGGGCGAGCAAGGAACACCATATATTTT
CDR3: CASSVRGRARNTIYF
V: TRBV5-8
J: TRBJ1-3
size: .
D: .

DNA: TGTGCCAGTAGTACCTCAGGGGGGAGCAATCAGCCCCAGCATTTT
CDR3: CASSTSGGSNQPQHF
V: TRBV19
J: TRBJ1-5
size: few
D: TRBD1

DNA: TGTGCCAGCAGCCCCCCTAGCGGGACCGGCTCCTACAATGAGCAGTTCTTC
CDR3: CASSPPSGTGSYNEQFF
V: TRBV12-3/TRBV12-4
J: TRBJ2-1
size: many
D: TRBD2

DNA: TGTGCCAGCAATGAGAGAAGCGGCGTGAGCACAGATACGCAGTATTTT
CDR3: CASNERSGVSTDTQYF
V: TRBV5-8
J: TRBJ2-3
size: few
D: .

DNA: TGTGCCTACCTTCTCCTGGGGGACAGTGTTACCTACGAGCAGTACTTC
CDR3: CAYLLLGDSVTYEQYF
V: TRBV30
J: TRBJ2-7
size: .
D: TRBD1

DNA: TGTGCCAGCAAGGGGACTAGCGGGGGGGTAGGTGAGCAGTTCTTC
CDR3: CASKGTSGGVGEQFF
V: TRBV2
J: TRBJ2-1
size: .
D: TRBD2

DNA: TGTGCCAGCAGTTCCCTTCGACCCGGGGAGCTGTTTTTT
CDR3: CASSSLRPGELFF
V: TRBV12-3/TRBV12-4
J: TRBJ2-2
size: many
D: .

DNA: TGTGCCAGCAGCTTGGGGGGTTCCGGGGAGCTGTTTTTT
CDR3: CASSLGGSGELFF
V: TRBV5-6
J: TRBJ2-2
size: many
D: .

DNA: TGTGCCAGCTCACTCGGACAGGGAGAGACTGAAGCTTTCTTT
CDR3: CASSLGQGETEAFF
V: TRBV18
J: TRBJ1-1
size: .
D: TRBD1

DNA: TGTGCCAGCAGTGATGAGGGGAGTAACTATGGCTACACCTTC
CDR3: CASSDEGSNYGYTF
V: TRBV6-1
J: TRBJ1-2
size: .
D: .

DNA: TGTGCCAGCAGCTTAGGTAAAACAACCCAGGGTTGGAGTTATGGCTACACCTTC
CDR3: CASSLGKTTQGWSYGYTF
V: TRBV7-2
J: TRBJ1-2
size: few
D: .

DNA: TGTGCCAGTACCAGTATCGGGGGACAGGGGAAGGACTATGGCTACACCTTC
CDR3: CASTSIGGQGKDYGYTF
V: TRBV19
J: TRBJ1-2
size: few
D: TRBD1

DNA: TGCAGTGCTAGAGTTTACTGGGACACGAGGGAACCTGAAGCTTTCTTT
CDR3: CSARVYWDTREPEAFF
V: TRBV20-1
J: TRBJ1-1
size: .
D: .

DNA: TGTGCCAGCAGGCGGGACAGGGGGGGAACCATGGATGGCTACACCTTC
CDR3: CASRRDRGGTMDGYTF
V: TRBV25-1
J: TRBJ1-2
size: many
D: TRBD1

DNA: TGTGCCAGCAGCTCCCGTGGCTCTGAAGCTTTCTTT
CDR3: CASSSRGSEAFF
V: TRBV7-6
J: TRBJ1-1
size: many
D: .

DNA: TGTGCCAGCAGCCCTACATTTTCAGTAAGTCGGTATGGCTACACCTTC
CDR3: CASSPTFSVSRYGYTF
V: TRBV3-1
J: TRBJ1-2
size: many
D: .